This TCR beta chain was sequenced in a study of spatial heterogeneity in lung cancer. Described time point: sample taken at primary tumor resection. Unsorted samples of tumor, nontumor lung or frozen PBMC had their whole RNA sequenced. Using its own MiXCR run on the 5' RACE reads, TCRdb lists one record per CDR3 protein. The data contain tens of thousands of distinct CDR3 sequences, around an eighth of them singletons. With V trimmed by 1 base and J by 9 bases, 12 bases remained unmatched. The CDR3 totals 16 residues. In germline, CDR1 is KGHDR, CDR2 SFDVKD. This specimen was PBMCs, taken at surgery. The receptor was derived from a male donor with early-stage non-small cell lung cancer. The genes are TRBV24-1 and TRBJ2-3, with 7 nucleotides matching TRBD1. In nucleotides, the CDR3 is TGTGCCACCAGTGATTTTAGAACAGGTGCAGGGGGAACGCAGTATTTT. This encodes CATSDFRTGAGGTQYF.